These 12 T cell receptor beta chains were sequenced from one sample in a study of regulatory T cells in long-lasting Graves disease. The TCR beta library used iRepertoire HTBI primers with Arm-PCR amplification of CDR3. A single record per CDR3 protein comes from TCRdb applying MiXCR to the multiplex PCR reads. The data hold over 450,000 distinct CDR3 sequences, with 20% to 25% observed a single time. Indicated time point: persistent/refractory GD, antithyroid drugs over 5 years with positive TRAb. With RNA extracted from PBMCs as input, the TCR library was made. This specimen was peripheral blood mononuclear cells (PBMCs), taken when the disease was refractory, from a patient treated with antithyroid drugs. These receptors originate from a female donor with Graves disease.

The J gene is TRBJ2-5, the V gene TRBV24-1; the D gene is possibly TRBD1 (7 bases). Germline V lookup: CDR1 KGHDR, CDR2 SFDVKD. The V and J ends lost 4 bases and 5 bases respectively, with 19 bases between them. The CDR3 is made up of 16 amino acids. The CDR3 loop is CATSEPDAQGRETQYF. The CDR3 region has the DNA TGTGCCACCAGTGAGCCCGACGCACAGGGGAGGGAGACCCAGTACTTC.

The chain couples TRBV20-1 to TRBJ1-2; 7 bases fit TRBD1. After removal of 3 bases from V and 5 bases from J, the junction contained 12 bases not matched to a gene. Germline V gene sequence: CDR1 DFQATT, CDR2 SNEGSKA (reference sequence). The CDR3 runs 15 residues. This chain's CDR3 is CSASGPARGFYGYTF. The CDR3, as DNA: TGCAGTGCTAGCGGTCCGGCCAGGGGGTTTTATGGCTACACCTTC.

The table lists this clonotype with many counts. The rearrangement links TRBV11-2 to TRBJ2-5; 8 bases are shared with TRBD2. Looked up from germline, CDR1 is SGHAT and CDR2 is FQNNGV. J gave up 2 bases and V 7 bases, and 12 bases lay outside the gene matches. The CDR3 is 16 residues long. Here the CDR3 DNA reads TGTGCCAGCAACCGAAATCCGGGACTAGTACAAGAGACCCAGTACTTC. Translation gives CASNRNPGLVQETQYF.

In this sample, this clonotype turned up many times. One end of the junction fails to match germline, which may point to a read error. This chain joins TRBV12-3 or TRBV12-4 and TRBJ2-7; 10 bases are a match to TRBD1. The CDR3 totals 14 residues. For the CDR3, the DNA is TGTACCAGCAGCTCGGGACAGGGGTCGGTAGAGCAGTACTTC. Protein: CTSSSGQGSVEQYF.

This clonotype was counted a few times. The chain recombines TRBV15 with TRBJ1-6; D is unresolved. CDR3 size: 15 residues. The ends were cut back, 1 base at V and 5 bases at J, with 9 bases in the middle. Germline values: CDR1 LNHNV, CDR2 YYDKDF (reference sequence). CDR3 protein: CATSRARGDNSPLHF. As DNA, the CDR3 is TGTGCCACCAGCAGAGCACGGGGAGATAATTCACCCCTCCACTTT.

The sample holds a few counts of this clonotype. V gene TRBV7-9 combines with J gene TRBJ1-1, with D unresolved. Germline CDR1 is SEHNR and CDR2 is FQNEAQ (reference sequence). CDR3 size: 14 residues. With 5 bases removed from V and 1 base from J, the gap between germline ends came to 11 bases. CDR3 sequence reads: CASSLFERNTEAFF. CDR3 coding DNA: TGTGCCAGCAGCCTATTCGAGAGGAACACTGAAGCTTTCTTT.

This clonotype was seen a handful of times. The chain employs TRBV11-2 and TRBJ2-2; D perhaps matches TRBD1 (5 bases). The CDR3 is 17 amino acids. V lost 5 bases, J lost 0 bases, and 16 bases lay in between. The V gene's germline CDR1 is SGHAT and CDR2 FQNNGV. The CDR3 protein is CASSPMIRGTNTGELFF. The CDR3 DNA reads as TGTGCCAGCAGCCCCATGATTAGGGGCACGAACACCGGGGAGCTGTTTTTT.

This clonotype has ten or more counts. V is TRBV30 and J is TRBJ2-7; D is perhaps TRBD2 (5 bases). CDR3 size: 12 residues. Germline-derived CDR1 and CDR2 are GTSNPN and SVGIG (reference sequence). Trimming left V 3 bases short and J 5 bases short, with 11 bases between. CDR3: CAWRDSRDEQYF. For the CDR3, the DNA is TGTGCCTGGAGGGATTCGCGGGACGAGCAGTACTTC.

The chain has TRBV15 and TRBJ1-1; the D is unclear. The ends were cut back, 1 base at V and 0 bases at J, with 9 bases in the middle. Germline V CDR1 and CDR2: LNHNV, YYDKDF (reference sequence). This CDR3 is 15 amino acids long. The CDR3 here is CATSRVIGMNTEAFF. CDR3 bases: TGTGCCACCAGCAGAGTAATTGGGATGAACACTGAAGCTTTCTTT.

The table lists this clonotype with many counts. J is TRBJ2-2 and V is TRBV12-3 or TRBV12-4; 9 bases agree with TRBD1. V gave up 6 bases and J gave up 6 bases; unmatched junction bases: 2. This CDR3 has 13 amino acids. The CDR3 protein is CASRRTGAGELFF. Written as DNA, the CDR3 is TGTGCCAGCAGGCGGACAGGGGCCGGGGAGCTGTTTTTT.

The V call is TRBV19, the J call TRBJ1-4, with D maybe TRBD1 (6 bases). Germline V CDR1 and CDR2: LNHDA, SQIVND (reference sequence). This CDR3 spans 14 amino acids. Trimming cost V 0 bases and J 6 bases, with 8 bases left between them. DNA for the CDR3: TGTGCCAGTAGTATAGACAGGGGACATGAAAAACTGTTTTTT. Its protein product is CASSIDRGHEKLFF.

This clonotype was picked up many times. V usage is TRBV28 and J usage is TRBJ1-5; 7 bases align to TRBD1. Looked up from germline, CDR1 is MDHEN and CDR2 is SYDVKM. V shed 1 base and J 11 bases; nucleotides not matched to a gene: 20. The CDR3 is made up of 18 amino acids. This CDR3 is CASSLSPTDRSSREAQHF. CDR3 DNA sequence: TGTGCCAGCAGTTTATCTCCCACGGACAGGTCGTCGAGGGAAGCCCAGCATTTT.